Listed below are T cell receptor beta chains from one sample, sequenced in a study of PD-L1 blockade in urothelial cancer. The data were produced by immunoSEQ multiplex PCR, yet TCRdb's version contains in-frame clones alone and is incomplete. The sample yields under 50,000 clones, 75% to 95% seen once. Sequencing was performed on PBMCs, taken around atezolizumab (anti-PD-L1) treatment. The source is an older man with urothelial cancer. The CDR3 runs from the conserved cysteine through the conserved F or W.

CASTRTGERGYGYTF,TRBJ1-2,TRBV6-1
CASSSGAEAFF,TRBJ1-1,TRBV6-5
CASSYSIAGGILEQFF,TRBJ2-1,TRBV6-5
CASSLMGAGGPGNEQFF,TRBJ2-1,TRBV7-3
CASSQGGTIGTDTQYF,TRBJ2-3,TRBV14
CASSKQGRGNTEAFF,TRBJ1-1,TRBV19
CAISHGLAGGEQFF,TRBJ2-1,TRBV10-3
CASSLNRVRADEQFF,TRBJ2-1,TRBV5-1
CASSPTTSGRTDTQYF,TRBJ2-3,TRBV27
CASSQDLGSSGANVLTF,TRBJ2-6,TRBV4-2
CASSSPGWAGANVLTF,TRBJ2-6,TRBV7-3